These 23 T cell receptor beta chains originate from one sample sequenced in a study of blood T cell repertoires in COVID-19. TCRdb's copy holds only in-frame clones and misses some; the assay was immunoSEQ multiplex PCR. Counted here are about 210,000 clones, around 81% occurring once; the ten biggest clones make up 8% to 9%. Sequencing input: PBMCs or T cells enriched from blood (not recorded which). These TCRs come from a woman aged 50 to 60 with acute COVID-19.

The chain recombines TRBV6-5 with TRBJ1-4; a weak D match, TRBD1 (5 bases). CDR3 size: 12 residues. The V end was cut by 5 bases, the J end by 6 bases, with 7 bases between. Germline CDR1 is MNHEY and CDR2 is SVGAGI. CDR3 residues: CASSPRDEKLFF. CDR3 DNA sequence: TGTGCCAGCAGTCCCAGGGATGAAAAACTGTTTTTT.

CDR3 protein: CASSLPGGPEAFF. The CDR3 DNA reads TGTGCCAGCAGCCTTCCAGGGGGCCCTGAAGCTTTCTTT. The V and J genes are TRBV4-2 and TRBJ1-1, with 8 bases aligning to TRBD1. From germline, CDR1 is LGHNA and CDR2 YNFKEQ. The junction had 4 bases not matched to a gene; V was cut back by 4 bases and J by 6 bases. CDR3 length: 13 amino acids.

The chain joins TRBV30 to TRBJ1-5; possible D gene TRBD1, 6 bases. The ends were cut back, 5 bases at V and 0 bases at J, with 11 bases in the middle. The germline CDR1 and CDR2 sequences are GTSNPN and SVGIG (reference sequence). The length of the CDR3 is 14 residues. The DNA for the CDR3 is TGTGCCTGGGGCGGACAGAATAGCAATCAGCCCCAGCATTTT. It translates to CAWGGQNSNQPQHF. Combining the CDR3 with reference TRBV30 and TRBJ1-5 gives the whole variable domain SQTIHQWPATLVQPVGSPLSLECTVEGTSNPNLYWYRQAAGRGLQLLFYSVGIGQISSEVPQNLSASRPQDRQFILSSKKLLLSDSGFYLCAWGGQNSNQPQHFGDGTRLSIL.

The rearrangement links TRBV18 to TRBJ2-2; the match to TRBD1 covers 7 bases. V gave up 3 bases and J gave up 5 bases; unmatched junction bases: 6. This CDR3 contains 15 residues. Germline values: CDR1 KGHSH, CDR2 LQKENI. The CDR3 nucleotides are TGTGCCAGCTCACCGCCGGGACAGATGACCGGGGAGCTGTTTTTT. This gives the protein CASSPPGQMTGELFF.

The V call is TRBV11-2, the J call TRBJ1-5, with 9 positions matching TRBD1. Germline CDR1 and CDR2: SGHAT and FQNNGV. This CDR3 is 15 amino acids long. Trimming removed 5 bases from V and 3 bases from J; junction bases left unmatched: 5. In DNA, the CDR3 is TGTGCCAGCAGCCAGGGACAGGGAGACAATCAGCCCCAGCATTTT. This codes for CASSQGQGDNQPQHF.

This chain joins TRBV5-1 and TRBJ2-3; tentative D call: TRBD2 (5 bases). The germline V gene has CDR1 SGHRS and CDR2 YFSETQ. The CDR3 length is 15 residues. The ends were cut back, 0 bases at V and 3 bases at J, with 11 bases in the middle. The CDR3 nucleotides are TGCGCCAGCAGCTTGGTTGGCGGCGGGACAGATACGCAGTATTTT. Its protein is CASSLVGGGTDTQYF.

This sequence joins TRBV27 and TRBJ2-7, with TRBD1 matching over 9 bases. The CDR3 is made up of 15 amino acids. V shed 5 bases and J 6 bases; nucleotides not matched to a gene: 11. Germline CDR1 and CDR2: MNHEY and SMNVEV (reference sequence). CDR3 loop: CASSVGTGKLAEQYF. CDR3 DNA sequence: TGTGCCAGCAGTGTGGGGACAGGGAAACTCGCCGAGCAGTACTTC.

This clone was observed a single time. This chain joins TRBV7-9 and TRBJ1-3; perhaps TRBD1 as D (5 bases). The CDR3 runs to 15 residues. With 0 bases removed from V and 2 bases from J, the gap between germline ends came to 8 bases. The germline V gene has CDR1 SEHNR and CDR2 FQNEAQ (reference sequence). CDR3 DNA: TGTGCCAGCAGCTTAGCGCGGGGGGCTGGAAACACCATATATTTT. It codes for CASSLARGAGNTIYF.

The V and J genes are TRBV19 and TRBJ1-2; no clear D gene. V was cut by 8 bases and J by 1 base, with 11 bases left in between. The CDR3 spans 13 residues. In germline, CDR1 is LNHDA, CDR2 SQIVND (reference sequence). CDR3 residues: CASYPGHNYGYTF. CDR3 sequence (DNA): TGTGCCAGTTACCCGGGTCATAACTATGGCTACACCTTC.

The chain combines TRBV11-2 with TRBJ2-2; the match to TRBD1 covers 10 bases. V trimming: 1 base; J trimming: 6 bases; junction bases outside the gene matches: 5. The CDR3 is made up of 16 amino acids. Germline V CDR1 and CDR2: SGHAT, FQNNGV. Here the CDR3 DNA reads TGTGCCAGCAGCTTAGGGGGACAGGGGAGGGCCGGGGAGCTGTTTTTT. Translation gives CASSLGGQGRAGELFF.

This clone appeared a single time. The V and J genes are TRBV19 and TRBJ2-3; TRBD2 matches 8 bases. The V segment lost 9 bases and the J segment 0 bases; nucleotides outside the gene matches: 5. The CDR3 length is 14 residues. Germline V lookup: CDR1 LNHDA, CDR2 SQIVND (reference sequence). The CDR3 DNA is TGTGCCAGCCGCCGACTAGCGAGCACAGATACGCAGTATTTT. Its protein product is CASRRLASTDTQYF.

This chain joins TRBV5-4 and TRBJ2-3; tentatively, D is TRBD2 (6 bases). CDR3 size: 16 residues. Trimming removed 4 bases at V and 2 bases at J, with 17 bases between. The germline CDR1 and CDR2 sequences are SGHNT and YYREEE (reference sequence). CDR3 DNA sequence: TGTGCCAGCAGCGTGATCGGGAGTGGGACCACAGATACGCAGTATTTT. Protein: CASSVIGSGTTDTQYF.

This chain connects TRBV19 to TRBJ1-1; 7 bases map to TRBD1. J lost 5 bases, V lost 7 bases, and 13 bases had no gene match. The germline V gene encodes CDR1 LNHDA and CDR2 SQIVND (reference sequence). The CDR3 sequence is 15 residues long. The CDR3 protein is CASKPTGTRRTEAFF. As DNA, the CDR3 is TGTGCCAGTAAACCGACAGGGACCAGGAGAACTGAAGCTTTCTTT.

This clone has a handful of counts. This sequence joins TRBV28 and TRBJ2-7; D gene unclear. This CDR3 has 11 residues. V was pared by 7 bases and J by 2 bases, with 6 bases between. In germline, CDR1 is MDHEN, CDR2 SYDVKM. CDR3 sequence: CASKQTYEQYF. In DNA, the CDR3 is TGTGCCAGCAAACAGACCTACGAGCAGTACTTC.

Remarks on this clone: The same CDR3 is also encoded by other DNA sequences in this sample. The V gene is TRBV27, the J gene TRBJ2-1; 7 bases line up with TRBD1. The CDR3 has 15 residues. The V gene end was trimmed by 6 bases and the J gene end by 0 bases; junction bases not matched to a gene: 5. The germline V gene has CDR1 MNHEY and CDR2 SMNVEV (reference sequence). CDR3: CASRPGTVSYNEQFF. CDR3 sequence (DNA): TGTGCCAGCAGGCCAGGGACAGTCTCCTACAATGAGCAGTTCTTC.

The rearrangement links TRBV6-1 to TRBJ2-3; the D gene is possibly TRBD2 (7 bases). Germline CDR1 MNHNS, CDR2 SASEGT. V lost 8 bases, J lost 2 bases, and 14 bases lay in between. CDR3 length equals 14 residues. In DNA, the CDR3 is TGTGCCAGCGTTACGGGGGGACACACAGATACGCAGTATTTT. It yields the protein CASVTGGHTDTQYF.

The chain has TRBV7-8 and TRBJ2-1, with 9 bases matching TRBD2. J was trimmed by 0 bases and V by 0 bases; bases with no gene match: 0. Germline V gene sequence: CDR1 SGHVS, CDR2 FQNEAQ. This CDR3 region has 16 residues. The CDR3 region has the DNA TGTGCCAGCAGCTTAGCTAGCGGGAGCTCCTACAATGAGCAGTTCTTC. It translates to CASSLASGSSYNEQFF.

The chain couples TRBV3-1 (or the pseudogene TRBV3-2) to TRBJ2-2; D unresolved. Trimming shortened V by 4 bases and J by 5 bases, and 8 bases separated the two germline ends. The germline V gene encodes CDR1 LGHDT and CDR2 YNNKEL (reference sequence). The CDR3 runs to 13 residues. This chain's CDR3 is CASSPTRTGELFF. In DNA, the CDR3 is TGTGCCAGCAGCCCTACGAGAACCGGGGAGCTGTTTTTT.

The rearrangement joins TRBV7-6 to TRBJ2-2, with 8 bases fitting TRBD1. The trim removed 2 bases at V and 6 bases at J, leaving 8 bases unmatched. The germline gives CDR1 SGHVS, CDR2 FNYEAQ. The CDR3 is 16 amino acids. The CDR3 DNA is TGTGCCAGCAGCTTAACTCCCACCAGGGGGCCCGGGGAGCTGTTTTTT. Translating it yields CASSLTPTRGPGELFF.

CDR3 loop: CASLPGTGRLGQFF. The CDR3 bases are TGTGCCAGCTTACCGGGGACAGGACGTCTGGGGCAGTTCTTC. The rearrangement joins TRBV7-9 to TRBJ2-1, with 8 nucleotides matching TRBD1. Unmatched junction bases numbered 15, after V lost 8 bases and J lost 12 bases. This CDR3 has 14 amino acids. Germline V gene lookup returns CDR1 SEHNR and CDR2 FQNEAQ (reference sequence).

The rearrangement links TRBV6-5 to TRBJ1-2; TRBD1 matches 9 bases. The length of the CDR3 is 15 residues. Germline CDR1 MNHEY, CDR2 SVGAGI. The ends lost 6 bases at V and 2 bases at J; junction bases unmatched: 7. The DNA of the CDR3 is TGTGCCAGCAGATTGGGACAGGGAGGCAACTATGGCTACACCTTC. It encodes CASRLGQGGNYGYTF.

This chain uses TRBV5-1 with TRBJ2-3; tentatively, D is TRBD1 (5 bases). This CDR3 region has 14 residues. Germline CDR1 is SGHRS and CDR2 is YFSETQ. Trimming left V 2 bases short and J 2 bases short, with 9 bases between. The CDR3 region has the DNA TGCGCCAGCAGCTTCCCGACAGCCACAGATACGCAGTATTTT. It yields the protein CASSFPTATDTQYF.

The rearrangement joins TRBV27 to TRBJ2-5; 12 nucleotides match TRBD2. From germline, CDR1 is MNHEY and CDR2 SMNVEV (reference sequence). The CDR3 covers 15 residues. The V gene end was trimmed by 3 bases and the J gene end by 5 bases; junction bases not matched to a gene: 4. CDR3 bases: TGTGCCAGCAGTTTCCTAGCGGGGGGGCAGGAGACCCAGTACTTC. Translating it yields CASSFLAGGQETQYF.